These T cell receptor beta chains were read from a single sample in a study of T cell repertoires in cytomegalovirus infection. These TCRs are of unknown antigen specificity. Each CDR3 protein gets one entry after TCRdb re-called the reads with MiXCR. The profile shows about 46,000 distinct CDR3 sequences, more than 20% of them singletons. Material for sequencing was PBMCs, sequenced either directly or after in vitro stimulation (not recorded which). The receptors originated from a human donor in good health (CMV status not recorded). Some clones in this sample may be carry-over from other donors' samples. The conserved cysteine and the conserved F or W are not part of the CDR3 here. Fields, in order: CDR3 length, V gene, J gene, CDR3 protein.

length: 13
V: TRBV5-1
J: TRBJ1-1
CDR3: ASSLEGTANTEAF

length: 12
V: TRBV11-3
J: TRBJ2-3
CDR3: ASSRAAGVNTQY

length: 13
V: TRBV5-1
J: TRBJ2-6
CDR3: ASSRTGDGANVLT

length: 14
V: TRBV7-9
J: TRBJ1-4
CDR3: ASSRESGVRGEKLF

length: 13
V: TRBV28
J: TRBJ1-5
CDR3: ASRTGTGEFEPQH

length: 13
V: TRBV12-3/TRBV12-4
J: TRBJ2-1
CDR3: ASSLGSVAMDEQF

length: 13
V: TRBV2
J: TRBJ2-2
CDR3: ASSTSGGALRELF

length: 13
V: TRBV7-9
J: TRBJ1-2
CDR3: ASSQGGGVGLGYT

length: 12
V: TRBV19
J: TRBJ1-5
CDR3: ASRPQSGNQPQH

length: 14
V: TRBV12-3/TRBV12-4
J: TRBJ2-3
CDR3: ASEIRRGGHTDTQY

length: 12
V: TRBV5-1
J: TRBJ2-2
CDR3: ASSLEWGSGELF

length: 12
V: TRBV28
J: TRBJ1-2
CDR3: ASSSPRLADGYT

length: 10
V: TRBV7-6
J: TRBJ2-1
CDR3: ASSQGFREQF

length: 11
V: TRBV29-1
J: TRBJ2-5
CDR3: SVATSGGETQY

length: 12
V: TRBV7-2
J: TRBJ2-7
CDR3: ASIPGGFPYEQY

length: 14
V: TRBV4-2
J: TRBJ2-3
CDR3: ASSQVRVDGTDTQY

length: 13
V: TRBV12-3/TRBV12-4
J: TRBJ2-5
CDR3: ASSLAHRSQETQY

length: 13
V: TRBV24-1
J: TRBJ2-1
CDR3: ATSDSGTSGERQF

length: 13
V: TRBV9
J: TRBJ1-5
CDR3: ASSVTTGSNQPQH

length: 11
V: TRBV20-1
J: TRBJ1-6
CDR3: SAIRERDSPLH

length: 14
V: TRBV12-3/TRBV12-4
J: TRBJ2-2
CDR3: ASAAGERHHTGELF

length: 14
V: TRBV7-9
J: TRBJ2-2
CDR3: ASSPRTGGYTGELF